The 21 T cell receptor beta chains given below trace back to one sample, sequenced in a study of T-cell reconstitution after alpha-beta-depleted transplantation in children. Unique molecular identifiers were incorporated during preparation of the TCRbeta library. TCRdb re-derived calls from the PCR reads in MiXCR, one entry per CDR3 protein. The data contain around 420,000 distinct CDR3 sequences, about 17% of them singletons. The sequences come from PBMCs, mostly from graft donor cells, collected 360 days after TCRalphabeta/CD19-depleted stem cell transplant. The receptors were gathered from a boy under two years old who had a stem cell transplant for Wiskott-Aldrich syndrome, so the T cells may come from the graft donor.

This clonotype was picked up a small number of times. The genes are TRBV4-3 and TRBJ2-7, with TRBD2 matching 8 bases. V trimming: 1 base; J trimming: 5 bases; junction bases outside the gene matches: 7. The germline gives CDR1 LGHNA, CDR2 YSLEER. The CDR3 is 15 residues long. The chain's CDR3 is CASSQAAGVIHEQYF. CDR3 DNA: TGCGCCAGCAGCCAAGCAGCGGGAGTTATACACGAGCAGTACTTC.

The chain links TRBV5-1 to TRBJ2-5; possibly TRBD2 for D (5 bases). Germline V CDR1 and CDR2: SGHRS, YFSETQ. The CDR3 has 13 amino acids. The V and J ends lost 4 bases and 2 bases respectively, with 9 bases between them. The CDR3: CASSQPGQETQYF. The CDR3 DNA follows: TGCGCCAGCAGCCAGCCGGGGCAAGAGACCCAGTACTTC. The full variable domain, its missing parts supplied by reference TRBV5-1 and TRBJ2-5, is KAGVTQTPRYLIKTRGQQVTLSCSPISGHRSVSWYQQTPGQGLQFLFEYFSETQRNKGNFPGRFSGRQFSNSRSEMNVSTLELGDSALYLCASSQPGQETQYFGPGTRLLVL.

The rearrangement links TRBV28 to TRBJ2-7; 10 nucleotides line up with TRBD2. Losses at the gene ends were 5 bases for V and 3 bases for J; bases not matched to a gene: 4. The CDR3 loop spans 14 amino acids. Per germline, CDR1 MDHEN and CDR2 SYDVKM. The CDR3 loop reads CASSLAGDVYEQYF. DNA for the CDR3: TGTGCCAGCAGTCTAGCGGGAGATGTCTACGAGCAGTACTTC.

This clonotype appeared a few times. The CDR3 DNA is TGTGCCAGTCTTCGGGGGGGAACTGAAGCTTTCTTT. Amino acids: CASLRGGTEAFF. The V gene is TRBV19, the J gene TRBJ1-1, with D perhaps matching TRBD1 (5 bases). Per the germline V gene, CDR1 is LNHDA and CDR2 is SQIVND (reference sequence). This CDR3 is built from 12 residues. V was clipped by 8 bases and J by 5 bases, with 12 bases between them.

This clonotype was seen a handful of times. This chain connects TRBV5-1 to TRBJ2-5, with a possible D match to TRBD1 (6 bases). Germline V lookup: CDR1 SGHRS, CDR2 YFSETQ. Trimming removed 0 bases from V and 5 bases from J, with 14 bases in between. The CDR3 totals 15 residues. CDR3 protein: CASSLEGGRMETQYF. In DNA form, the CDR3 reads TGCGCCAGCAGCTTGGAAGGGGGAAGAATGGAGACCCAGTACTTC.

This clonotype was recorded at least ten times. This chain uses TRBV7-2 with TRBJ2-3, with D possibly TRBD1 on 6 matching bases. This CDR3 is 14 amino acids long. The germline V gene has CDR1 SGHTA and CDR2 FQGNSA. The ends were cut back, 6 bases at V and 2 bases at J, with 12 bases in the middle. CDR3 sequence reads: CASSPGTNTDTQYF. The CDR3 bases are TGTGCCAGCAGTCCCGGGACAAACACAGATACGCAGTATTTT. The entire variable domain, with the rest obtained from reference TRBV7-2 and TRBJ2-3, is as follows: GAGVSQSPSNKVTEKGKDVELRCDPISGHTALYWYRQSLGQGLEFLIYFQGNSAPDKSGLPSDRFSAERTGGSVSTLTIQRTQQEDSAVYLCASSPGTNTDTQYFGPGTRLTVL.

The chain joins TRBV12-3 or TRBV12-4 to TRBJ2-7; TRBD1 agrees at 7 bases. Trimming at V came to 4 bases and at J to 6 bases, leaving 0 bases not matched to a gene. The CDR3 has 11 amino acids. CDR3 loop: CASSYRGEQYF. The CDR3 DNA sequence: TGTGCCAGCAGTTACAGGGGCGAGCAGTACTTC.

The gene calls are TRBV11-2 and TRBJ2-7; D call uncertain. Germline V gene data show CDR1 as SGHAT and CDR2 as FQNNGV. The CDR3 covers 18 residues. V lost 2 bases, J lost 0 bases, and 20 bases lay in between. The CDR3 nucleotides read TGTGCCAGCAGCTTATGGCTCCATACACTCAAAAGCTCCTACGAGCAGTACTTC. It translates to CASSLWLHTLKSSYEQYF.

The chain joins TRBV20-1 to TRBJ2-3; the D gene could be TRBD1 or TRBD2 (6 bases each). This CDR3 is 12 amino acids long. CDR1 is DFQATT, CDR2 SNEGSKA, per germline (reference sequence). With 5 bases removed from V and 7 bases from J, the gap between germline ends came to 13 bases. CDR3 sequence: CSAGQRAYTQYF. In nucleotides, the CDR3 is TGCAGTGCTGGACAGCGGGCCTATACGCAGTATTTT.

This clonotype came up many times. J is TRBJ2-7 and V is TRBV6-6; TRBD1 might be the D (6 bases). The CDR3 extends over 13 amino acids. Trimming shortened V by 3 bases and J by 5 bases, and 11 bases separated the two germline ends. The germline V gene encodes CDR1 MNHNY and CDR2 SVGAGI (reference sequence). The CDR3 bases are TGTGCCAGCAGTTATTGGACAGTTAACGAGCAGTACTTC. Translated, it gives CASSYWTVNEQYF.

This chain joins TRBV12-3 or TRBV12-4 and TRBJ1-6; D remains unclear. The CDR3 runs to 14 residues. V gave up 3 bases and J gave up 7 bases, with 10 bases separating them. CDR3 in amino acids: CASSFRRGNSPLHF. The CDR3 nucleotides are TGTGCCAGCAGTTTCCGACGGGGAAATTCACCCCTCCACTTT.

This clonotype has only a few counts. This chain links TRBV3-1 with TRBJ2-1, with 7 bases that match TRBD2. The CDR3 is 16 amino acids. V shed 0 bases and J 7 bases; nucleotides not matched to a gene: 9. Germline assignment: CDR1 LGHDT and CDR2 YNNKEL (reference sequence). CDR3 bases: TGTGCCAGCAGCCAAGATAGGGAACTAGCGAGAAATGAGCAGTTCTTC. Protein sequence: CASSQDRELARNEQFF.

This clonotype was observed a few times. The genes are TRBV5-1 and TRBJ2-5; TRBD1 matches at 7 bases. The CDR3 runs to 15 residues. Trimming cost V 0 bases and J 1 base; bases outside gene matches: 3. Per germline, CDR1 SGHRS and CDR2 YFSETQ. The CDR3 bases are TGCGCCAGCAGCTTGGAAGGGACAGCCCAAGAGACCCAGTACTTC. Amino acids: CASSLEGTAQETQYF.

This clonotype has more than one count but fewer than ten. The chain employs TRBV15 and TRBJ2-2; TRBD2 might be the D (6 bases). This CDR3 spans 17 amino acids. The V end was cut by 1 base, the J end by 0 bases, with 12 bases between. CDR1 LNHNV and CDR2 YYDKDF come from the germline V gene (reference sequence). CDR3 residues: CATSRALGGANTGELFF. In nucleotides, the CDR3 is TGTGCCACCAGCAGAGCCCTGGGAGGAGCGAACACCGGGGAGCTGTTTTTT.

The CDR3 is CASSHDGQGRSPLHF. The DNA of the CDR3 is TGTGCCAGCAGTCACGATGGGCAGGGGCGGTCACCCCTCCACTTT. J is TRBJ1-6 and V is TRBV27; maybe TRBD1 (6 bases). This CDR3 has 15 amino acids. Trimming shortened V by 5 bases and J by 10 bases, and 18 bases separated the two germline ends. Germline lookup yields CDR1 MNHEY and CDR2 SMNVEV (reference sequence).

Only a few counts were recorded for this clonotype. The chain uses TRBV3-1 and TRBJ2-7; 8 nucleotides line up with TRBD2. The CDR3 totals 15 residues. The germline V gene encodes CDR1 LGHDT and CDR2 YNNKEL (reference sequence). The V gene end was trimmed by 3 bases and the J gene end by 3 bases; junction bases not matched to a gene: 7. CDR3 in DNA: TGTGCCAGCAGCCAGGGTAGCGGGGCCCGCTACGAGCAGTACTTC. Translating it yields CASSQGSGARYEQYF.

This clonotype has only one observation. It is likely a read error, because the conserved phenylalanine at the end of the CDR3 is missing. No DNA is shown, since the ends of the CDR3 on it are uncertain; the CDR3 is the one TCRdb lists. This CDR3 is CASSLRGVTPLHFGN. This rearrangement joins TRBV28 to TRBJ2-5; TRBD2, the D gene given by the table, was not confirmed from the DNA. The V gene's germline CDR1 is MDHEN and CDR2 SYDVKM. The CDR3 is 15 amino acids in total, end residues counted.

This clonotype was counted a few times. In DNA form, the CDR3 reads TGTGCCAGCACTACCATAGGATCTGGGGCCAACGTCCTGACTTTC. This sequence encodes CASTTIGSGANVLTF. This chain joins TRBV7-9 and TRBJ2-6; D is uncertain. This CDR3 spans 15 amino acids. V lost 7 bases and J 1 base, leaving 11 bases between the germline ends. Germline lookup yields CDR1 SEHNR and CDR2 FQNEAQ (reference sequence). Full variable domain (outside the CDR3, taken from reference TRBV7-9 and TRBJ2-6): DTGVSQNPRHKITKRGQNVTFRCDPISEHNRLYWYRQTLGQGPEFLTYFQNEAQLEKSRLLSDRFSAERPKGSFSTLEIQRTEQGDSAMYLCASTTIGSGANVLTFGAGSRLTVL.

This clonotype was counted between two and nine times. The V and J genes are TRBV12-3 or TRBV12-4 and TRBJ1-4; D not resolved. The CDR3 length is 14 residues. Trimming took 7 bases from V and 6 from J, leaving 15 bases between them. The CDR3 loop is CASTQHGKDEKLFF. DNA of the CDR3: TGTGCCAGCACCCAACACGGAAAAGATGAAAAACTGTTTTTT.

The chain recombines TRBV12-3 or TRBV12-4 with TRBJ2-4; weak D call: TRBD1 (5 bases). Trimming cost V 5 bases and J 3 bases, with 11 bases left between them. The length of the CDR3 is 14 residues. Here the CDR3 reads CASSPRVGKNIQYF. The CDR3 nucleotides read TGTGCCAGCAGTCCCAGGGTTGGCAAAAACATTCAGTACTTC.

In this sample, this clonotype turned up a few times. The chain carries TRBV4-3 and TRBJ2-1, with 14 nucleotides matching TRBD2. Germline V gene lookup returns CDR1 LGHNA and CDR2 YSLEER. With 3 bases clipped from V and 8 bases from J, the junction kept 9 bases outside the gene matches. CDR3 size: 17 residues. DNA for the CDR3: TGCGCCAGCAGCCAGGGCCTGGGACTAGCGGGGGAGGATGAGCAGTTCTTC. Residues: CASSQGLGLAGEDEQFF.